This T cell receptor (beta chain) was sequenced during a study of OX40 agonist ivuxolimab in advanced cancers. The assay was immunoSEQ multiplex PCR, and TCRdb's table has in-frame clones only and misses some. The sample has some 76,000 clones; roughly 80% are singletons. There are 14 residues in the CDR3. Trimming removed 0 bases at V and 7 bases at J, with 9 bases between. Germline V lookup: CDR1 SEHNR, CDR2 FQNEAQ (reference sequence). Sequencing used CD4+ or CD8+ T cells sorted from blood, obtained in a trial of the OX40 agonist ivuxolimab. The gene calls are TRBV7-9 and TRBJ2-2, with D tentatively TRBD1 (5 bases). The clonotype was recovered from an adult with an advanced solid tumor such as melanoma, head and neck, liver or kidney cancer. The CDR3 sequence is CASSLAAGRGELFF. CDR3 sequence (DNA): TGTGCCAGCAGCTTAGCCGCAGGGCGCGGGGAGCTGTTTTTT. Using reference TRBV7-9 and TRBJ2-2 for the parts outside the CDR3, the full variable domain is DTGVSQNPRHKITKRGQNVTFRCDPISEHNRLYWYRQTLGQGPEFLTYFQNEAQLEKSRLLSDRFSAERPKGSFSTLEIQRTEQGDSAMYLCASSLAAGRGELFFGEGSRLTVL.